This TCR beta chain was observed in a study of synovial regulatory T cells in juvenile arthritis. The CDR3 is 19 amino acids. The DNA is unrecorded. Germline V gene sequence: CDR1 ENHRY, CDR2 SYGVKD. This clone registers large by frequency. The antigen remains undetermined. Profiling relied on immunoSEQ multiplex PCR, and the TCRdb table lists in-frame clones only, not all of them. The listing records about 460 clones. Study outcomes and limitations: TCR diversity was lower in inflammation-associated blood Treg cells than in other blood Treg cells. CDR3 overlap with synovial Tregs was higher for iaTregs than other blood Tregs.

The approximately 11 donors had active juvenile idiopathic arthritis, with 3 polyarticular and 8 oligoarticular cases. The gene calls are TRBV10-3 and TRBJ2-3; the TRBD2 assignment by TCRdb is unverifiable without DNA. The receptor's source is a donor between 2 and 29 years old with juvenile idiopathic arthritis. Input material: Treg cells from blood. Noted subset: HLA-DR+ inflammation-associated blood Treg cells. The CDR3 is CAISLTSGRPIEIADTQYF.